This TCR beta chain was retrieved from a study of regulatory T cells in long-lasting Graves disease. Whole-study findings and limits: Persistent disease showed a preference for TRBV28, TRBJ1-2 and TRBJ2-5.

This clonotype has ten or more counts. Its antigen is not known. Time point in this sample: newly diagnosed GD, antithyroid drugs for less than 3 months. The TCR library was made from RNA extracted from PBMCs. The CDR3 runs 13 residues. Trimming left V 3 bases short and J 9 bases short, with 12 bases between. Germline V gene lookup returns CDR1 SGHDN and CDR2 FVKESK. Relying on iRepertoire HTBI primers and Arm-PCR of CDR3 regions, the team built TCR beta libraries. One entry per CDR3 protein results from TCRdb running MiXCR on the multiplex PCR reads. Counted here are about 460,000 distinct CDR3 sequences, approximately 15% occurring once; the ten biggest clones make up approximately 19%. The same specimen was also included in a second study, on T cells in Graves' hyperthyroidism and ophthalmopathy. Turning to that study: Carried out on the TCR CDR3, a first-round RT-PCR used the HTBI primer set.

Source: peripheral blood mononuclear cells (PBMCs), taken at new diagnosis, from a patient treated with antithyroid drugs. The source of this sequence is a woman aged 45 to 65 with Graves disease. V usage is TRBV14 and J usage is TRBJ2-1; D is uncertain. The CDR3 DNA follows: TGTGCCAGCAGCCACGAGTACTGGAGTGAGCAGTTCTTC. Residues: CASSHEYWSEQFF.